The TCR beta chain described here comes from a study of graft-versus-host responses after intestinal transplantation. Overall study: Every transplant recipient was induced with anti-thymocyte globulin, then maintained on tacrolimus and steroids for roughly 3 years. Study-level points and caveats: GvH clones detected in recipient marrow included some appearing first in ileum or blood. Among circulating GvH clones, peak levels were associated with early post-transplant declines in HvG clones.

Produced via immunoSEQ multiplex PCR; TCRdb's table is partial and in-frame only. The sample has approximately 4,700 clones, roughly 30% seen once. The authors plated some 200,000 CFSE-labeled responder cells with some 200,000 irradiated, violet-dye-labeled stimulator cells. After mixed lymphocyte reaction, dividing CD4+ and CD8+ responder T cells were sorted. The CDR3 contains 16 residues. Trimming stripped 6 bases from V and 3 bases from J, with 20 bases between. CDR1 is SGHAT and CDR2 is FQDESV in the germline V gene (reference sequence). The chain combines TRBV11-1 with TRBJ1-1, with D perhaps matching TRBD1 (6 bases). The sample in question was alloreactive CD8+ T cells from a mixed lymphocyte reaction culture, obtained before transplantation. Regarding subset: CFSE-low proliferating T cells sorted from approximately six-day pre-transplant mixed lymphocyte reaction (GvH or HvG direction). This TCR was sampled from a human patient who was an organ donor for intestinal transplantation. CDR3 bases: TGTGCCAGCAGACCGGGGCAGGGGTATCGAGACACTGAAGCTTTCTTT. It encodes CASRPGQGYRDTEAFF. The variable domain in full, with the rest retrieved from reference TRBV11-1 and TRBJ1-1, is EAEVAQSPRYKITEKSQAVAFWCDPISGHATLYWYRQILGQGPELLVQFQDESVVDDSQLPKDRFSAERLKGVDSTLKIQPAELGDSAMYLCASRPGQGYRDTEAFFGQGTRLTVV.